The rows below give T cell receptor beta chains drawn from one sample of a study of T cells in localized non-small cell lung cancer. Measured with immunoSEQ multiplex PCR; TCRdb has only the in-frame clones, and not every one. The sample has roughly 1,600 clones, 34% seen once. The source was lung tumor tissue, collected before any cancer treatment. The receptors were sampled from a male donor at least 60 years old with stage III squamous cell lung carcinoma. The CDR3 runs from the conserved cysteine through the conserved F or W. The order of the fields is clone size, V gene, J gene, D gene, CDR3 protein, CDR3 DNA. The D gene is left open where the match is weak. Clone sizes are given selectively: once, few, many, or a class where the clone is expanded.

clone size: medium-sized; V gene: TRBV10-3; J gene: TRBJ1-1; D gene: NA; CDR3 protein: CAISEWGVGPFF; CDR3 DNA: TGTGCCATCAGTGAGTGGGGTGTTGGGCCTTTCTTT
clone size: few; V gene: TRBV7-1; J gene: TRBJ1-1; D gene: TRBD1; CDR3 protein: CASSSGTGYSEAFF; CDR3 DNA: TGTGCCAGCAGCTCCGGGACAGGATACTCTGAAGCTTTCTTT
clone size: NA; V gene: TRBV19; J gene: TRBJ1-1; D gene: NA; CDR3 protein: CASSIVSHTEAFF; CDR3 DNA: TGTGCCAGTAGTATAGTGAGCCACACTGAAGCTTTCTTT
clone size: few; V gene: TRBV6-8; J gene: TRBJ2-2; D gene: NA; CDR3 protein: CASSQGWNTGELFF; CDR3 DNA: TGTGCCAGCAGTCAGGGGTGGAACACCGGGGAGCTGTTTTTT
clone size: few; V gene: TRBV6-8; J gene: TRBJ2-5; D gene: TRBD2; CDR3 protein: CASRELAGWETQYF; CDR3 DNA: TGTGCCAGCCGGGAACTAGCGGGTTGGGAGACCCAGTACTTC
clone size: NA; V gene: TRBV18; J gene: TRBJ1-1; D gene: NA; CDR3 protein: CASIDGGMNTEAFF; CDR3 DNA: TGTGCCAGCATCGACGGAGGGATGAACACTGAAGCTTTCTTT
clone size: NA; V gene: TRBV6-8; J gene: TRBJ2-1; D gene: NA; CDR3 protein: CASAQGSYNEQFF; CDR3 DNA: TGTGCCAGCGCCCAGGGCAGCTACAATGAGCAGTTCTTC
clone size: NA; V gene: TRBV19; J gene: TRBJ1-5; D gene: NA; CDR3 protein: CASSRGRGNQPQHF; CDR3 DNA: TGTGCCAGTAGTAGAGGGCGGGGCAATCAGCCCCAGCATTTT
clone size: few; V gene: TRBV6-8; J gene: TRBJ1-4; D gene: NA; CDR3 protein: CASSDCPSLLVDNEKLFF; CDR3 DNA: TGTGCCAGCAGTGACTGTCCAAGTCTCCTAGTCGACAATGAAAAACTGTTTTTT
clone size: NA; V gene: TRBV18; J gene: TRBJ1-6; D gene: NA; CDR3 protein: CASSPGSSYNSPLHF; CDR3 DNA: TGTGCCAGCTCACCAGGGAGCTCCTATAATTCACCCCTCCACTTT
clone size: few; V gene: TRBV5-1; J gene: TRBJ2-2; D gene: TRBD2; CDR3 protein: CASSLSGGNTGELFF; CDR3 DNA: TGCGCCAGCAGCCTCAGCGGGGGGAACACCGGGGAGCTGTTTTTT
clone size: NA; V gene: TRBV1; J gene: TRBJ2-1; D gene: NA; CDR3 protein: CASSRLHGTGYNEQFF; CDR3 DNA: TGCGCCAGCAGCCGATTACATGGGACAGGCTACAATGAGCAGTTCTTC
clone size: few; V gene: TRBV6-8; J gene: TRBJ1-6; D gene: NA; CDR3 protein: CASSYRSGFIGSPLHF; CDR3 DNA: TGTGCCAGCAGTTACAGATCAGGGTTTATAGGATCACCCCTCCACTTT
clone size: NA; V gene: TRBV19; J gene: TRBJ1-2; D gene: TRBD1; CDR3 protein: CASSPGTGAPYYGYTF; CDR3 DNA: TGTGCCAGTAGCCCCGGGACAGGGGCCCCGTACTATGGCTACACCTTC
clone size: few; V gene: TRBV30; J gene: TRBJ1-4; D gene: NA; CDR3 protein: CAWTLPGANEKLFF; CDR3 DNA: TGTGCCTGGACCCTCCCAGGTGCCAATGAAAAACTGTTTTTT
clone size: few; V gene: TRBV6-8; J gene: TRBJ1-1; D gene: NA; CDR3 protein: CASSGEGGFDWNTEAFF; CDR3 DNA: TGTGCCAGCAGTGGAGAAGGGGGATTTGATTGGAACACTGAAGCTTTCTTT
clone size: NA; V gene: TRBV29-1; J gene: TRBJ2-5; D gene: NA; CDR3 protein: CSVTRDGGETQYF; CDR3 DNA: TGCAGCGTAACAAGGGATGGCGGAGAGACCCAGTACTTC
clone size: NA; V gene: TRBV19; J gene: TRBJ1-6; D gene: NA; CDR3 protein: CASSTRGNNSPLHF; CDR3 DNA: TGTGCCAGTAGCACCAGGGGTAATAATTCACCCCTCCACTTT
clone size: NA; V gene: TRBV28; J gene: TRBJ2-4; D gene: NA; CDR3 protein: CASSLSRWQYIQYF; CDR3 DNA: TGTGCCAGCAGTTTAAGTCGGTGGCAGTACATTCAGTACTTC
clone size: NA; V gene: TRBV10-1; J gene: TRBJ1-3; D gene: TRBD1; CDR3 protein: CASSESGQVPTIYF; CDR3 DNA: TGCGCCAGCAGTGAGTCCGGACAGGTCCCCACCATATATTTT
clone size: NA; V gene: TRBV25-1; J gene: TRBJ2-2; D gene: NA; CDR3 protein: CASSESSGTGELFF; CDR3 DNA: TGTGCCAGCAGTGAATCGTCTGGCACCGGGGAGCTGTTTTTT
clone size: NA; V gene: TRBV6-8; J gene: TRBJ2-1; D gene: TRBD1; CDR3 protein: CASSFRGTGGRDEQFF; CDR3 DNA: TGTGCCAGCAGCTTCCGGGGCACAGGGGGTCGCGATGAGCAGTTCTTC
clone size: NA; V gene: TRBV15; J gene: TRBJ2-5; D gene: TRBD1; CDR3 protein: CATSGRTGRETQYF; CDR3 DNA: TGTGCCACCAGCGGTAGGACAGGGAGGGAGACCCAGTACTTC
clone size: NA; V gene: TRBV18; J gene: TRBJ2-2; D gene: TRBD2; CDR3 protein: CASSPSTSGGSTGELFF; CDR3 DNA: TGTGCCAGCTCACCCTCCACTAGCGGGGGGTCCACCGGGGAGCTGTTTTTT
clone size: few; V gene: TRBV28; J gene: TRBJ1-2; D gene: NA; CDR3 protein: CATFKGYRNYGYTF; CDR3 DNA: TGTGCCACTTTCAAGGGCTACCGAAACTATGGCTACACCTTC
clone size: few; V gene: TRBV11-3; J gene: TRBJ2-1; D gene: TRBD2; CDR3 protein: CASIPGRERGSEQFF; CDR3 DNA: TGTGCCAGCATCCCAGGCCGGGAGCGGGGGAGTGAGCAGTTCTTC
clone size: NA; V gene: TRBV15; J gene: TRBJ1-1; D gene: NA; CDR3 protein: CATSRGRTRGTEAFF; CDR3 DNA: TGTGCCACCAGCAGAGGGCGGACCCGTGGCACTGAAGCTTTCTTT
clone size: NA; V gene: TRBV6-8; J gene: TRBJ1-1; D gene: TRBD1; CDR3 protein: CASSSVDRGSAEAFF; CDR3 DNA: TGTGCCAGCAGTTCCGTGGACAGGGGGAGTGCTGAAGCTTTCTTT
clone size: once; V gene: TRBV19; J gene: TRBJ1-3; D gene: NA; CDR3 protein: CASSPQGSKYGNTIYF; CDR3 DNA: TGTGCCAGTAGTCCACAGGGAAGTAAGTACGGAAACACCATATATTTT
clone size: NA; V gene: TRBV30; J gene: TRBJ1-2; D gene: TRBD1; CDR3 protein: CASLGGTGGYYGYTF; CDR3 DNA: TGTGCCTCCCTGGGTGGGACAGGGGGTTACTATGGCTACACCTTC
clone size: hyperexpanded; V gene: TRBV25-1; J gene: TRBJ1-4; D gene: NA; CDR3 protein: CASRYGSNEKLFF; CDR3 DNA: TGTGCCAGCAGGTACGGCAGTAATGAAAAACTGTTTTTT
clone size: medium-sized; V gene: TRBV6-8; J gene: TRBJ2-2; D gene: TRBD2; CDR3 protein: CASSYRASGGNTGELFF; CDR3 DNA: TGTGCCAGCAGTTACCGGGCTAGCGGGGGCAACACCGGGGAGCTGTTTTTT
clone size: NA; V gene: TRBV28; J gene: TRBJ1-5; D gene: NA; CDR3 protein: CASRIPGRSYSNQPQHF; CDR3 DNA: TGTGCCAGCAGGATTCCGGGACGGTCGTATAGCAATCAGCCCCAGCATTTT
clone size: few; V gene: TRBV19; J gene: TRBJ1-1; D gene: NA; CDR3 protein: CASNMGGSNTEAFF; CDR3 DNA: TGTGCCAGTAACATGGGTGGCTCGAACACTGAAGCTTTCTTT
clone size: few; V gene: TRBV11-3; J gene: TRBJ1-6; D gene: TRBD1; CDR3 protein: CASSLGQTNSPLHF; CDR3 DNA: TGTGCCAGCAGCTTGGGACAGACCAATTCACCCCTCCACTTT
clone size: few; V gene: TRBV6-8; J gene: TRBJ2-5; D gene: NA; CDR3 protein: CASSSDPVGETQYF; CDR3 DNA: TGTGCCAGCAGTTCCGACCCCGTTGGGGAGACCCAGTACTTC
clone size: medium-sized; V gene: TRBV11-3; J gene: TRBJ1-2; D gene: NA; CDR3 protein: CASSLARGSGGYTF; CDR3 DNA: TGTGCCAGCAGCTTGGCTAGGGGATCAGGAGGCTACACCTTC
clone size: NA; V gene: TRBV11-3; J gene: TRBJ2-1; D gene: TRBD1; CDR3 protein: CASFRGQGAGEQFF; CDR3 DNA: TGTGCCAGCTTTAGGGGACAGGGGGCGGGTGAGCAGTTCTTC
clone size: NA; V gene: TRBV9; J gene: TRBJ1-5; D gene: TRBD1; CDR3 protein: CASSSGTGGSQPQHF; CDR3 DNA: TGTGCCAGCAGTTCCGGGACAGGGGGAAGTCAGCCCCAGCATTTT
clone size: NA; V gene: TRBV23-1; J gene: TRBJ1-4; D gene: TRBD1; CDR3 protein: CASSRSGGRDEKLFF; CDR3 DNA: TGCGCCAGCAGCCGGTCAGGGGGCAGGGATGAAAAACTGTTTTTT
clone size: NA; V gene: TRBV15; J gene: TRBJ1-5; D gene: TRBD1; CDR3 protein: CATSARDRVNQPQHF; CDR3 DNA: TGTGCCACCAGCGCCCGGGACAGGGTGAATCAGCCCCAGCATTTT
clone size: NA; V gene: TRBV6-8; J gene: TRBJ1-2; D gene: TRBD1; CDR3 protein: CASSKSTGPYTF; CDR3 DNA: TGTGCCAGCAGTAAGTCGACAGGGCCCTACACCTTC
clone size: once; V gene: TRBV9; J gene: TRBJ1-3; D gene: NA; CDR3 protein: CASSASGNTIYF; CDR3 DNA: TGTGCCAGCAGCGCATCTGGAAACACCATATATTTT
clone size: NA; V gene: TRBV9; J gene: TRBJ2-6; D gene: NA; CDR3 protein: CASSKSSPGANVLTF; CDR3 DNA: TGTGCCAGCAGTAAGAGCTCTCCTGGGGCCAACGTCCTGACTTTC
clone size: NA; V gene: TRBV19; J gene: TRBJ2-2; D gene: NA; CDR3 protein: CASSISRGRTGELFF; CDR3 DNA: TGTGCCAGTAGTATTTCGAGGGGCCGGACCGGGGAGCTGTTTTTT
clone size: few; V gene: TRBV11-3; J gene: TRBJ1-4; D gene: NA; CDR3 protein: CASSLEGREGEKLFF; CDR3 DNA: TGTGCCAGCAGCTTAGAGGGCAGGGAAGGGGAAAAACTGTTTTTT
clone size: NA; V gene: TRBV14; J gene: TRBJ1-2; D gene: TRBD1; CDR3 protein: CASKGAFGYTF; CDR3 DNA: TGTGCCAGCAAGGGGGCGTTTGGCTACACCTTC
clone size: NA; V gene: TRBV19; J gene: TRBJ1-2; D gene: NA; CDR3 protein: CASSTPQGRGYTF; CDR3 DNA: TGTGCCAGTAGTACACCACAGGGTCGCGGCTACACCTTC
clone size: NA; V gene: TRBV6-8; J gene: TRBJ1-4; D gene: TRBD1; CDR3 protein: CASSARQGAPKLFF; CDR3 DNA: TGTGCCAGCAGTGCAAGACAGGGGGCCCCTAAACTGTTTTTT
clone size: NA; V gene: TRBV6-8; J gene: TRBJ2-1; D gene: NA; CDR3 protein: CASKQDNIYNEQFF; CDR3 DNA: TGTGCCAGCAAGCAGGACAACATCTACAATGAGCAGTTCTTC
clone size: NA; V gene: TRBV19; J gene: TRBJ1-2; D gene: TRBD1; CDR3 protein: CASRTGSGYTF; CDR3 DNA: TGTGCCAGTAGGACAGGGTCCGGCTACACCTTC
clone size: NA; V gene: TRBV10-2; J gene: TRBJ2-3; D gene: TRBD2; CDR3 protein: CASSGGTSGRADTQYF; CDR3 DNA: TGCGCCAGCAGTGGAGGGACTAGCGGGAGGGCGGATACGCAGTATTTT
clone size: few; V gene: TRBV6-8; J gene: TRBJ1-1; D gene: NA; CDR3 protein: CASSPYSRAGQNTEAFF; CDR3 DNA: TGTGCCAGCAGTCCTTACTCGAGGGCAGGACAGAACACTGAAGCTTTCTTT
clone size: medium-sized; V gene: TRBV11-3; J gene: TRBJ2-2; D gene: TRBD2; CDR3 protein: CASSSSGGASTGELFF; CDR3 DNA: TGTGCCAGCAGCTCTAGCGGGGGGGCCAGCACCGGGGAGCTGTTTTTT
clone size: few; V gene: TRBV6-8; J gene: TRBJ1-3; D gene: NA; CDR3 protein: CASSGGHVSGNTIYF; CDR3 DNA: TGTGCCAGCAGTGGGGGACACGTCTCTGGAAACACCATATATTTT